This TCR beta chain is from a study of PD-1 blockade in classical Hodgkin lymphoma. Findings and limits, study-wide: It was among complete responders that baseline diversity resembled that of newly diagnosed patients. Initiation of nivolumab under 1 year after ASCT led to exclusion of patients. Compared with healthy donors, newly diagnosed patients reportedly showed lower baseline TCR diversity.

CDR1 and CDR2 from the germline V gene are SEHNR and FQNEAQ (reference sequence). V lost 4 bases to trimming and J lost 3 bases; unmatched junction nucleotides: 7. This CDR3 region has 15 residues. The protocol was immunoSEQ multiplex PCR, while the TCRdb copy is restricted to in-frame clones and leaves out a portion. There are roughly 46,000 clones in the sample; under 80% occur only once, and 10% to 15% lies in the top ten. Of note for this clone: No antigen is known for it.

Time point: cycle 4 day 1 (C4D1), after six to seven weeks of nivolumab. Each patient's relapse followed autologous stem cell transplantation, and brentuximab vedotin exposure varied. Classifying best responses yielded complete response, partial response or progressive disease. The rearrangement links TRBV7-9 to TRBJ1-2; 8 nucleotides match TRBD1. The starting material was peripheral blood mononuclear cells (PBMCs), obtained before the fourth cycle of nivolumab. The sequence was obtained from a human donor with classical Hodgkin lymphoma. CDR3: CASSSSGTGDYGYTF. Here the CDR3 DNA reads TGTGCCAGCAGCTCCTCCGGGACAGGCGACTATGGCTACACCTTC.